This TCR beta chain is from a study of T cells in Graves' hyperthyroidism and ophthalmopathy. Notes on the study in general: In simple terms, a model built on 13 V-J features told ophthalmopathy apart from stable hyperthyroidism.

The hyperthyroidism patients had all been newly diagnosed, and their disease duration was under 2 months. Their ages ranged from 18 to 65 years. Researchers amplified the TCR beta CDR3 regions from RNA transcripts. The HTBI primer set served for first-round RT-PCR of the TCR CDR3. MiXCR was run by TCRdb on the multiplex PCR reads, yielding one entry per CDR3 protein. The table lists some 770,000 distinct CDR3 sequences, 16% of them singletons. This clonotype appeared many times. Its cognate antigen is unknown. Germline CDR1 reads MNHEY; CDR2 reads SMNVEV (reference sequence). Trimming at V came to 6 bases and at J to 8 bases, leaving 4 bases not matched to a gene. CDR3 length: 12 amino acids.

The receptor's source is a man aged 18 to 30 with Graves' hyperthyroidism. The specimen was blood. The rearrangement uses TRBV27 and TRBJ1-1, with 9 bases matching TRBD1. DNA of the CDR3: TGTGCCAGCAGGAGAACAGGGGGCGAAGCTTTCTTT. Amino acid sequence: CASRRTGGEAFF.